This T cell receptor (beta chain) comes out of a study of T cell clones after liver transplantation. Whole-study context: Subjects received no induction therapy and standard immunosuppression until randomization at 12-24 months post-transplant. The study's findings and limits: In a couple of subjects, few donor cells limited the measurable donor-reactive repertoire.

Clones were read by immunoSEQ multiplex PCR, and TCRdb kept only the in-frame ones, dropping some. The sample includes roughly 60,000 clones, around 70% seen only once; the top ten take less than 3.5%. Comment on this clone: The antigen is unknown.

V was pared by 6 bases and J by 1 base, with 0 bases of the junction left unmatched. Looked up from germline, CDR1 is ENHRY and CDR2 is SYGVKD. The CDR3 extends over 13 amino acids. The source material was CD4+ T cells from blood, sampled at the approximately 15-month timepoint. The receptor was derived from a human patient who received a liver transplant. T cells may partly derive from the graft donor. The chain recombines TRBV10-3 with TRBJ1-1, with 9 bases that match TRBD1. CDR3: CAIRQGANTEAFF. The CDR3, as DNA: TGTGCCATCAGACAGGGGGCGAACACTGAAGCTTTCTTT.